This T cell receptor beta chain appears in the sequencing data of a study of regulatory T cells in long-lasting Graves disease. Study-wide points: Persistent disease was associated with favored TRBV28 usage and with favored use of TRBJ1-2 and TRBJ2-5.

As to time point: newly diagnosed GD, antithyroid drugs for less than 3 months. After RNA was extracted from PBMCs, the TCR library was made from it. An endocrinology department in Xi'an, China, recruited the patients. The trim removed 5 bases at V and 7 bases at J, leaving 4 bases unmatched. Germline-derived CDR1 and CDR2 are SNHLY and FYNNEI. The CDR3 sequence is 14 residues long. This clonotype appeared many times. As yet, its antigen is unknown. TCR beta libraries were built with iRepertoire HTBI primers and Arm-PCR of CDR3 regions. TCRdb re-analysed the multiplex PCR reads in MiXCR, keeping a single row per CDR3 protein. The table includes around 250,000 distinct CDR3 sequences, approximately 20% detected once. These data were likewise used in another study, on T cells in Graves' hyperthyroidism and ophthalmopathy. That paper notes: Among the patients, aged 18 to 65, hyperthyroidism was newly diagnosed and had lasted under 2 months. Also found in blood were most expanded thyroid clonotypes above 0.001.

The receptor comes from a woman aged 25 to 45 with Graves disease. The sample consisted of peripheral blood mononuclear cells (PBMCs), taken at new diagnosis, from a patient treated with antithyroid drugs. The chain employs TRBV2 and TRBJ1-4; TRBD1 aligns across 10 bases. The CDR3 sequence is CASSYDRGLEKLFF. CDR3 nucleotide sequence: TGTGCCAGCAGTTACGACAGGGGGCTTGAAAAACTGTTTTTT.